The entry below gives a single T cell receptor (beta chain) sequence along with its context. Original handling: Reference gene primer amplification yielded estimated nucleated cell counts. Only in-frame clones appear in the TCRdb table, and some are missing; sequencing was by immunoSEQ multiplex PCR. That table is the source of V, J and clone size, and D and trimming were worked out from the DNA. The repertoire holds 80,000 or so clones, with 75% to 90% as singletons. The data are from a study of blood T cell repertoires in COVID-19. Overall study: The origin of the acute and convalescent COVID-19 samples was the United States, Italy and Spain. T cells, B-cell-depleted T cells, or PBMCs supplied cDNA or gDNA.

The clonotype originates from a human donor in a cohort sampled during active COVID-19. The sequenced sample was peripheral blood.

CDR3 protein: CASSLWDRVNEQFF. The CDR3 coding sequence is TGCGCCAGCAGCTTGTGGGACAGGGTTAATGAGCAGTTCTTC. This sequence joins TRBV5-1 and TRBJ2-1; 9 nucleotides line up with TRBD1. CDR3 length: 14 amino acids. Germline V gene data show CDR1 as SGHRS and CDR2 as YFSETQ. The trim removed 1 base at V and 7 bases at J, leaving 3 bases unmatched.